The 30 T cell receptor beta chains listed next were all sequenced from one sample in a study of cytomegalovirus exposure and HLA in healthy donors (dated by TCRdb to 2016 to 2017). The library was built by means of the immunoSEQ multiplex PCR assay. Held by TCRdb, this immuneACCESS table contains in-frame sequences only and omits some clones. Under half of the omission traces to an unresolved V gene where checked; the cause of the rest is unknown. The sample table holds 150,000 to 200,000 clones, of which just under 90% were seen once. The top ten clones comprise about 1.5% of the sample. The sequenced sample consisted of PBMCs. The receptors shown here come from a woman between 25 and 40 years old in good health and CMV-seronegative.

V gene TRBV5-4 combines with J gene TRBJ2-1; 7 positions match TRBD2. The CDR3 runs to 16 residues. The V gene end was trimmed by 0 bases and the J gene end by 4 bases; junction bases not matched to a gene: 7. Germline V gives CDR1 SGHNT, CDR2 YYREEE (reference sequence). CDR3 coding DNA: TGTGCCAGCAGCTTGGCCGCTCAGCGGGGTTACAATGAGCAGTTCTTC. Translated, it gives CASSLAAQRGYNEQFF.

The rearrangement uses TRBV5-1 and TRBJ2-3; weak D call: TRBD1 (5 bases). V shed 5 bases and J shed 1 base, with 8 bases lying between them. The V gene's germline CDR1 is SGHRS and CDR2 YFSETQ. This CDR3 comprises 13 residues. The CDR3 region is CASRGQGTDTQYF. In DNA, the CDR3 is TGCGCCAGCAGGGGGCAGGGCACAGATACGCAGTATTTT.

The chain links TRBV5-1 to TRBJ2-1; the match to TRBD1 covers 10 bases. The CDR3 runs 17 residues. The V gene's germline CDR1 is SGHRS and CDR2 YFSETQ. V was pared by 0 bases and J by 7 bases, with 10 bases of the junction left unmatched. The CDR3 DNA follows: TGCGCCAGCAGCTTGGACCCCGGACAGGGGGTAAGAAATGAGCAGTTCTTC. Residues: CASSLDPGQGVRNEQFF.

For this clone: Compared with germline, one end of the junction differs, possibly owing to a read error. The chain combines TRBV2 with TRBJ1-2; D may be TRBD1 (5 bases). The CDR3 runs to 15 residues. Germline CDR1 is SNHLY and CDR2 is FYNNEI. The CDR3 region is CASSKATEPNYGYTF. In DNA form, the CDR3 reads TGTGCCAGCAGTAAAGCGACAGAGCCTAACTATGGCTACACCTTC.

The chain employs TRBV2 and TRBJ1-1; TRBD1 agrees at 7 bases. With V trimmed by 8 bases and J by 4 bases, 4 bases remained unmatched. CDR3 length: 12 amino acids. Germline loops: CDR1 SNHLY, CDR2 FYNNEI. CDR3: CASETGSTEAFF. In nucleotides, the CDR3 is TGTGCCAGCGAGACAGGGAGCACTGAAGCTTTCTTT.

This clone came up once. The chain couples TRBV6-1 to TRBJ1-1; a possible D gene is TRBD1 (5 bases). The CDR3 spans 14 residues. V shed 2 bases and J shed 4 bases, with 11 bases lying between them. The germline V gene has CDR1 MNHNS and CDR2 SASEGT. CDR3 nucleotides: TGTGCCAGCAGTGAACAAGCAAGGGGCACTGAAGCTTTCTTT. This gives the protein CASSEQARGTEAFF.

The chain employs TRBV6-5 and TRBJ1-6; 7 bases are shared with TRBD1. The germline gives CDR1 MNHEY, CDR2 SVGAGI. This CDR3 contains 13 residues. The V gene end was trimmed by 6 bases and the J gene end by 6 bases; junction bases not matched to a gene: 2. CDR3 sequence (DNA): TGTGCCAGCAGGGGGACAGCTAATTCACCCCTCCACTTT. Its protein product is CASRGTANSPLHF.

The chain uses TRBV14 and TRBJ1-2, with D unclear. Germline V gives CDR1 SGHDN, CDR2 FVKESK. Deletions cut 0 bases from V and 4 bases from J, with 18 bases between. This CDR3 is built from 17 residues. The CDR3 DNA reads TGTGCCAGCAGCCAAGATTTTGCCGGGGTTGGCGGCTATGGCTACACCTTC. Translated: CASSQDFAGVGGYGYTF.

This chain joins TRBV6-6 and TRBJ2-2, with 16 bases lining up with TRBD2. Per the germline V gene, CDR1 is MNHNY and CDR2 is SVGAGI (reference sequence). This CDR3 has 16 amino acids. Trimming at V came to 6 bases and at J to 6 bases, leaving 4 bases not matched to a gene. The CDR3 region has the DNA TGTGCCAGCAGGCGGGGGACTAGCGGGGGGGCCGGGGAGCTGTTTTTT. It yields the protein CASRRGTSGGAGELFF.

The chain carries TRBV1 and TRBJ2-6; the table assigns TRBD1, which was not confirmed against the DNA. TRBV1 is given as a pseudogene. This CDR3 contains 15 residues. CDR3 DNA sequence: TGCACCAGCAGCGATCCCCCGGGACAGGGAGGTTGTCAAGCTTTC. Residues: CTSSDPPGQGGCQAF.

The V call is TRBV2, the J call TRBJ1-3; D uncertain. The CDR3 spans 12 residues. Germline assignment: CDR1 SNHLY and CDR2 FYNNEI. V lost 4 bases and J lost 2, with 3 bases in between. DNA of the CDR3: TGTGCCAGCAGTGTAGCTGGAAACACCATATATTTT. This gives the protein CASSVAGNTIYF. Together with reference TRBV2 and TRBJ1-3, the CDR3 gives the full variable domain: EPEVTQTPSHQVTQMGQEVILRCVPISNHLYFYWYRQILGQKVEFLVSFYNNEISEKSEIFDDQFSVERPDGSNFTLKIRSTKLEDSAMYFCASSVAGNTIYFGEGSWLTVV.

This chain uses TRBV19 with TRBJ1-1, with D tentatively TRBD1 (6 bases). The CDR3 sequence is 15 residues long. CDR1 and CDR2 (germline): LNHDA, SQIVND (reference sequence). Trimming cost V 0 bases and J 11 bases, with 19 bases left between them. CDR3 nucleotides: TGTGCCAGTAGTATAGATAAGACAGGACACCTGACGGCTTTCTTT. It yields the protein CASSIDKTGHLTAFF.

The V and J genes are TRBV13 and TRBJ1-2; weak D call: TRBD1 (6 bases). CDR1 is PRHDT, CDR2 FYEKMQ, per germline (reference sequence). This CDR3 has 14 amino acids. The V end lost 3 bases, the J end lost 4 bases, and 12 bases lay between the germline ends. The CDR3 DNA follows: TGTGCCAGCAGCTTCGAAGGGGGTAGCTATGGCTACACCTTC. It codes for CASSFEGGSYGYTF.

The V and J genes are TRBV4-2 and TRBJ1-4, with TRBD1 as a possible D gene (5 bases). Germline values: CDR1 LGHNA, CDR2 YNFKEQ. V lost 0 bases, J lost 5 bases, and 13 bases lay in between. This CDR3 comprises 16 residues. CDR3: CASSQDNAGKNEKLFF. In DNA form, the CDR3 reads TGTGCCAGCAGCCAAGATAACGCAGGGAAAAATGAAAAACTGTTTTTT.

This rearrangement joins TRBV11-3 to TRBJ2-3; 12 nucleotides match TRBD2. J was trimmed by 5 bases and V by 5 bases; bases with no gene match: 11. In germline, CDR1 is SGHNT, CDR2 YENEEA. The CDR3 has 17 amino acids. The CDR3 nucleotides are TGTGCCAGCAGCCCTACTAGCGGGGGGCTCCCGGGAGATACGCAGTATTTT. This encodes CASSPTSGGLPGDTQYF.

This clone was counted a single time. The rearrangement joins TRBV14 to TRBJ2-7, with TRBD2 matching over 10 bases. Germline values: CDR1 SGHDN, CDR2 FVKESK. The J segment lost 6 bases and the V segment lost 1 base, leaving 6 bases of the junction unmatched. This CDR3 spans 15 amino acids. The CDR3 is CASSQGLQRGGEQYF. In DNA, the CDR3 is TGTGCCAGCAGCCAAGGACTACAGCGGGGGGGCGAGCAGTACTTC.

The chain has TRBV19 and TRBJ1-5; no clear D. This CDR3 is 15 amino acids long. Trimming stripped 3 bases from V and 0 bases from J, with 9 bases between. The germline CDR1 and CDR2 sequences are LNHDA and SQIVND (reference sequence). CDR3 nucleotide sequence: TGTGCCAGTAGTATTTACAGATATAGCAATCAGCCCCAGCATTTT. Its protein is CASSIYRYSNQPQHF. The entire variable domain, with the rest obtained from reference TRBV19 and TRBJ1-5, is as follows: DGGITQSPKYLFRKEGQNVTLSCEQNLNHDAMYWYRQDPGQGLRLIYYSQIVNDFQKGDIAEGYSVSREKKESFPLTVTSAQKNPTAFYLCASSIYRYSNQPQHFGDGTRLSIL.

The chain uses TRBV29-1 and TRBJ1-2, with D tentatively TRBD1 (5 bases). Germline CDR1 and CDR2: SQVTM and ANQGSEA. The V gene lost 4 bases and the J gene lost 7 bases, with 19 bases spanning the gap. This CDR3 spans 14 amino acids. The CDR3 bases are TGCAGCGTTGGGGACTTTGCGGGTGTCAGTGGCTACACCTTC. This translates into CSVGDFAGVSGYTF.

The chain uses TRBV5-1 and TRBJ2-1; 12 bases are a match to TRBD2. In germline, CDR1 is SGHRS, CDR2 YFSETQ. The CDR3 is 18 residues long. V gave up 5 bases and J gave up 5 bases; unmatched junction bases: 14. The CDR3 DNA sequence: TGCGCCAGCAGACGCGCGGCTAGCGGGGGGGCCATCGACAATGAGCAGTTCTTC. It yields the protein CASRRAASGGAIDNEQFF.

V and J are TRBV27 and TRBJ1-1; a possible D gene is TRBD1 (5 bases). V lost 8 bases and J lost 4, with 14 bases in between. The V gene's germline CDR1 is MNHEY and CDR2 SMNVEV (reference sequence). The length of the CDR3 is 13 residues. For the CDR3, the DNA is TGTGCCAGCTGGGCAGGGTTTGGCACTGAAGCTTTCTTT. This encodes CASWAGFGTEAFF.

This clone was detected ten times or more. The V call is TRBV5-4, the J call TRBJ2-7, with 11 bases fitting TRBD2. The CDR3 consists of 14 residues. The V gene's germline CDR1 is SGHNT and CDR2 YYREEE (reference sequence). J lost 2 bases, V lost 4 bases, and 2 bases had no gene match. CDR3 in amino acids: CASSEGLAAYEQYF. As DNA, the CDR3 is TGTGCCAGCAGCGAGGGACTAGCGGCCTACGAGCAGTACTTC.

The genes are TRBV27 and TRBJ2-7; 7 bases map to TRBD1. The junction had 2 bases not matched to a gene; V was cut back by 2 bases and J by 7 bases. CDR3 length equals 12 residues. Germline CDR1 MNHEY, CDR2 SMNVEV (reference sequence). CDR3 coding DNA: TGTGCCAGCAGTTTACAGGGACAGGAGCAGTACTTC. Translated: CASSLQGQEQYF.

The V call is TRBV27, the J call TRBJ2-1, with D possibly matching TRBD2 (5 bases). Germline V gene sequence: CDR1 MNHEY, CDR2 SMNVEV (reference sequence). This CDR3 is 13 amino acids long. V was cut by 9 bases and J by 5 bases, with 14 bases left in between. The CDR3 sequence is CASGSLRDNEQFF. The CDR3 DNA is TGTGCCAGTGGTAGCCTGAGGGACAATGAGCAGTTCTTC.

The chain recombines TRBV5-6 with TRBJ1-5; possible D gene TRBD1, 5 bases. The germline V gene encodes CDR1 SGHDT and CDR2 YYEEEE. V lost 1 base to trimming and J lost 1 base, with 9 bases between them. The CDR3 covers 15 residues. The CDR3 DNA follows: TGTGCCAGCAGCTTGACAGGTACCAGCAATCAGCCCCAGCATTTT. It translates to CASSLTGTSNQPQHF.

The J gene is TRBJ1-4, the V gene TRBV7-9; TRBD1 matches at 12 bases. From germline, CDR1 is SEHNR and CDR2 FQNEAQ (reference sequence). Trimming cost V 5 bases and J 7 bases; bases outside gene matches: 2. There are 14 residues in the CDR3. The CDR3 sequence: CASSRDRGPEKLFF. The DNA for the CDR3 is TGTGCCAGCAGCCGGGACAGGGGGCCTGAAAAACTGTTTTTT.

V and J are TRBV5-4 and TRBJ1-6; no clear D gene. Deletions cut 4 bases from V and 0 bases from J, with 14 bases between. This CDR3 is 17 amino acids long. Looked up from germline, CDR1 is SGHNT and CDR2 is YYREEE (reference sequence). The CDR3 region has the DNA TGTGCCAGCAGCAGGGAGGCCGCCAGCTCCTATAATTCACCCCTCCACTTT. Translation: CASSREAASSYNSPLHF.

The chain is built from TRBV7-6 and TRBJ2-7, with TRBD1 matching 7 bases. The V gene end was trimmed by 4 bases and the J gene end by 0 bases; junction bases not matched to a gene: 0. This CDR3 is built from 13 residues. CDR1 SGHVS and CDR2 FNYEAQ come from the germline V gene. CDR3 protein: CASSWDSSYEQYF. The CDR3 DNA is TGTGCCAGCAGCTGGGACAGCTCCTACGAGCAGTACTTC.

This clone was detected once. V usage is TRBV4-3 and J usage is TRBJ1-4; 9 nucleotides agree with TRBD1. This CDR3 is built from 18 residues. Germline CDR1 is LGHNA and CDR2 is YSLEER. Germline trimming cut 0 bases from V and 7 bases from J; bases unmatched to any gene: 12. CDR3 DNA: TGCGCCAGCAGCCAAGAGGGACAGGGAATGAGGGGAGGTGAAAAACTGTTTTTT. It codes for CASSQEGQGMRGGEKLFF.

This clone was found a few times. The chain employs TRBV28 and TRBJ2-7; 12 nucleotides match TRBD1. CDR1 MDHEN and CDR2 SYDVKM come from the germline V gene. V lost 6 bases and J lost 4; bases outside the gene matches: 7. The CDR3 sequence is 15 residues long. In DNA form, the CDR3 reads TGTGCCAGCAGCAGACCGGGACAGGGGGCTTACGAGCAGTACTTC. Translation gives CASSRPGQGAYEQYF.

As concerns this clone: The same CDR3 arises from other DNA sequences in this sample as well. The chain links TRBV7-2 to TRBJ2-7; TRBD2 aligns across 7 bases. The ends lost 1 base at V and 0 bases at J; junction bases unmatched: 3. There are 15 residues in the CDR3. The germline V gene encodes CDR1 SGHTA and CDR2 FQGNSA. The CDR3 sequence is CASSLGGGSSYEQYF. CDR3 DNA sequence: TGTGCCAGCAGCTTAGGGGGGGGGAGCTCCTACGAGCAGTACTTC.